This TCR beta chain was sequenced for a study of shared T cell receptors in the human thymus. V lost 4 bases and J lost 5; bases outside the gene matches: 17. Per germline, CDR1 SGHRS and CDR2 YFSETQ. The CDR3 is made up of 18 amino acids. Clones were sequenced by immunoSEQ multiplex PCR, and TCRdb holds only the in-frame ones, with some missing. The sample consists of roughly 700,000 clones, 85% to 90% of them appearing once. Separately, the same data were catalogued under a study of human thymus T cells.

The receptor was derived from a boy younger than two with a congenital heart defect. This chain links TRBV5-1 with TRBJ2-1; TRBD2 aligns across 8 bases. Input material: thymocytes. Here the CDR3 reads CASSRTSPAYQGHNEQFF. As DNA, the CDR3 is TGCGCCAGCAGCCGGACTAGCCCAGCCTACCAAGGGCACAATGAGCAGTTCTTC.